What follows are 22 T cell receptor beta chains derived from one specimen sequenced in a study of STAT5B mutations in CD4+ large granular lymphocyte leukemia. Clones were read by immunoSEQ multiplex PCR, and TCRdb kept only the in-frame ones, dropping some. The sample holds fewer than 35,000 clones; roughly 70% are singletons and the top ten take 2%. Sample: CD4+ T cells from blood buffy coats. The receptors here all came from a human donor in good health.

The chain links TRBV7-9 to TRBJ1-6; 9 positions agree with TRBD1. This CDR3 has 15 residues. The V gene's germline CDR1 is SEHNR and CDR2 FQNEAQ (reference sequence). V lost 7 bases, J lost 8 bases, and 9 bases stayed unmatched. CDR3 bases: TGTGCCAGCACTCTACAGGGGGCTGTTGATTCACCCCTCCACTTT. It specifies CASTLQGAVDSPLHF. Using reference TRBV7-9 and TRBJ1-6 for the parts outside the CDR3, the full variable domain is DTGVSQNPRHKITKRGQNVTFRCDPISEHNRLYWYRQTLGQGPEFLTYFQNEAQLEKSRLLSDRFSAERPKGSFSTLEIQRTEQGDSAMYLCASTLQGAVDSPLHFGNGTRLTVT.

V is TRBV5-6 and J is TRBJ2-5; 9 bases agree with TRBD2. The CDR3 covers 15 residues. The trim removed 0 bases at V and 2 bases at J, leaving 2 bases unmatched. Germline CDR1 is SGHDT and CDR2 is YYEEEE. This CDR3 is CASSLASGDQETQYF. The CDR3 DNA reads as TGTGCCAGCAGCTTGGCTAGCGGGGATCAAGAGACCCAGTACTTC.

The chain carries TRBV6-6 and TRBJ2-3, with 9 bases lining up with TRBD2. Trimming took 8 bases from V and 0 from J; bases not matched to a gene: 6. The CDR3 sequence is 15 residues long. CDR1 is MNHNY, CDR2 SVGAGI, per germline (reference sequence). The CDR3, as DNA: TGTGCCAGCGGGACTAGCAAGTCTAGCACAGATACGCAGTATTTT. This gives the protein CASGTSKSSTDTQYF.

V gene TRBV28 combines with J gene TRBJ2-7; 9 nucleotides agree with TRBD1. The junction had 13 bases not matched to a gene; V was cut back by 5 bases and J by 2 bases. The CDR3 length is 17 residues. Germline CDR1 reads MDHEN; CDR2 reads SYDVKM. CDR3 amino acids: CASSPPGVGQGAYEQYF. In DNA form, the CDR3 reads TGTGCCAGCAGTCCCCCCGGGGTGGGACAGGGCGCCTACGAGCAGTACTTC.

The rearrangement uses TRBV19 and TRBJ1-2; D remains ambiguous. This CDR3 comprises 14 residues. The germline CDR1 and CDR2 sequences are LNHDA and SQIVND (reference sequence). V was pared by 3 bases and J by 5 bases, with 13 bases between. CDR3 sequence: CASSISGALYGYTF. CDR3 in DNA: TGTGCCAGTAGTATTTCGGGAGCCCTTTATGGCTACACCTTC.

The chain combines TRBV5-1 with TRBJ1-1; D is ambiguous. Trimming took off 0 bases at V and 6 bases at J, with 9 bases between the two ends. Germline V gene data show CDR1 as SGHRS and CDR2 as YFSETQ. CDR3 length: 13 amino acids. The CDR3 DNA reads as TGCGCCAGCAGCTTGGGGGCAGTCGCTGAAGCTTTCTTT. Amino acids: CASSLGAVAEAFF.

The V and J genes are TRBV5-3 and TRBJ2-7; D may be TRBD1 (6 bases). TRBV5-3 is noted as an ORF with a role that remains uncertain. V lost 0 bases and J lost 2, with 12 bases in between. The CDR3 covers 15 residues. The CDR3, as DNA: TGTGCCAGAAGCTTGGCCTTCAGGGGACCCTACGAGCAGTACTTC. Residues: CARSLAFRGPYEQYF.

This rearrangement joins TRBV30 to TRBJ1-2; D is possibly TRBD1 (5 bases). The CDR3 is made up of 14 amino acids. The germline V gene has CDR1 GTSNPN and CDR2 SVGIG (reference sequence). CDR3 sequence: CALEGGAGTSGYTF. Written as DNA, the CDR3 is TGTGCTCTGGAGGGAGGGGCAGGGACTAGTGGCTACACCTTC.

This clone was seen once. The chain joins TRBV14 to TRBJ2-5; 8 nucleotides line up with TRBD2. The V gene's germline CDR1 is SGHDN and CDR2 FVKESK. V gave up 0 bases and J gave up 0 bases; unmatched junction bases: 6. The CDR3 has 17 residues. CDR3 protein: CASSQDRGGNHQETQYF. As DNA, the CDR3 is TGTGCCAGCAGCCAAGATCGGGGGGGGAATCACCAAGAGACCCAGTACTTC.

The CDR3: CASSLAGMGARNYEQYF. The DNA for the CDR3 is TGTGCCAGCAGCTTAGCGGGGATGGGGGCGAGAAACTACGAGCAGTACTTC. V usage is TRBV7-9 and J usage is TRBJ2-7, with D perhaps matching TRBD1 (6 bases). In germline, CDR1 is SEHNR, CDR2 FQNEAQ (reference sequence). The CDR3 totals 17 residues. V gave up 0 bases and J gave up 3 bases, with 18 bases separating them.

V usage is TRBV11-2 and J usage is TRBJ2-7; tentatively, D is TRBD2 (6 bases). CDR3 length: 14 amino acids. Trimming removed 3 bases from V and 7 bases from J, with 16 bases in between. CDR1 SGHAT and CDR2 FQNNGV come from the germline V gene. CDR3 DNA: TGTGCCAGCAGCTTCCTGACGGGGGTTACGGAGCAGTACTTC. Translating gives CASSFLTGVTEQYF.

This clone has a handful of counts. The chain carries TRBV6-6 and TRBJ2-7; 9 positions agree with TRBD1. V dropped 6 bases and J dropped 4; count of bases not matched to a gene: 1. From germline, CDR1 is MNHNY and CDR2 SVGAGI (reference sequence). The CDR3 has 12 amino acids. The CDR3: CASRDRGYEQYF. CDR3 bases: TGTGCCAGCAGGGACAGGGGTTACGAGCAGTACTTC.

The genes are TRBV7-2 and TRBJ2-6; 7 nucleotides align to TRBD2. Germline trimming cut 5 bases from V and 3 bases from J; bases unmatched to any gene: 13. The CDR3 has 18 residues. The germline CDR1 and CDR2 sequences are SGHTA and FQGNSA. CDR3 sequence (DNA): TGTGCCAGCAGCCTCCGCCTAGGGGAGGGCGGTGGGGCCAACGTCCTGACTTTC. Its protein is CASSLRLGEGGGANVLTF.

The table lists this clone with a count of one. The V call is TRBV7-2, the J call TRBJ1-3, with a tentative D call TRBD1 (6 bases). Germline V lookup: CDR1 SGHTA, CDR2 FQGNSA. V gave up 3 bases and J gave up 0 bases, with 12 bases separating them. The CDR3 runs 16 residues. In DNA form, the CDR3 reads TGTGCCAGCAGCTTGCGGGGGGGGGCCTCTGGAAACACCATATATTTT. Translated, it gives CASSLRGGASGNTIYF.

Only one count was recorded for this clone. The rearrangement links TRBV19 to TRBJ1-5; D gene uncertain. The CDR3 extends over 14 amino acids. V lost 7 bases and J lost 5, with 15 bases in between. The germline gives CDR1 LNHDA, CDR2 SQIVND (reference sequence). The CDR3 DNA reads TGTGCCAGTACCTCCCCTCAGGATTATCAGCCCCAGCATTTT. It codes for CASTSPQDYQPQHF.

Worth noting for this clone: The same CDR3 arises from other DNA sequences in this sample as well. The chain recombines TRBV5-4 with TRBJ2-1; 8 positions match TRBD2. Losses at the gene ends were 3 bases for V and 4 bases for J; bases not matched to a gene: 6. Germline-derived CDR1 and CDR2 are SGHNT and YYREEE (reference sequence). The CDR3 has 15 amino acids. CDR3 region: CASSSSGGLYNEQFF. The CDR3 DNA sequence: TGTGCCAGCAGCTCATCGGGGGGGTTATACAATGAGCAGTTCTTC. The variable domain in full, with the rest retrieved from reference TRBV5-4 and TRBJ2-1, is ETGVTQSPTHLIKTRGQQVTLRCSSQSGHNTVSWYQQALGQGPQFIFQYYREEENGRGNFPPRFSGLQFPNYSSELNVNALELDDSALYLCASSSSGGLYNEQFFGPGTRLTVL.

This chain joins TRBV15 and TRBJ1-5; possibly TRBD1 for D (5 bases). Deletions cut 0 bases from V and 1 base from J, with 13 bases between. The CDR3 consists of 17 residues. The germline gives CDR1 LNHNV, CDR2 YYDKDF (reference sequence). The CDR3 DNA follows: TGTGCCACCAGCAGAGATCGGGGACGGCAGAGCAATCAGCCCCAGCATTTT. Translated: CATSRDRGRQSNQPQHF.

Only a few counts were recorded for this clone. The V call is TRBV29-1, the J call TRBJ2-2; D is ambiguous. The CDR3 extends over 14 amino acids. Germline lookup yields CDR1 SQVTM and CDR2 ANQGSEA. With 6 bases removed from V and 0 bases from J, the gap between germline ends came to 11 bases. The CDR3 reads CSVLWGSNTGELFF. CDR3 DNA sequence: TGCAGCGTATTATGGGGATCGAACACCGGGGAGCTGTTTTTT.

CDR3 bases: TGCGCCAGCAGCGCATACGGCCCAGATCGGCAGGGGCGGCAGTATTTT. Translation gives CASSAYGPDRQGRQYF. This chain connects TRBV5-1 to TRBJ2-3; a possible D gene is TRBD1 (6 bases). The ends were cut back, 4 bases at V and 11 bases at J, with 26 bases in the middle. Germline V CDR1 and CDR2: SGHRS, YFSETQ. CDR3 length: 16 residues.

The V gene is TRBV7-2, the J gene TRBJ2-7; D unclear. From germline, CDR1 is SGHTA and CDR2 FQGNSA. V shed 5 bases and J shed 6 bases, with 17 bases lying between them. There are 14 residues in the CDR3. CDR3 sequence: CASSRPPGPGEQYF. The DNA for the CDR3 is TGTGCCAGCAGCAGGCCCCCGGGTCCCGGCGAGCAGTACTTC.

This clone has more than one count but fewer than ten. The chain is built from TRBV6-1 and TRBJ1-1, with D unresolved. V gave up 3 bases and J gave up 1 base, with 6 bases separating them. This CDR3 spans 13 amino acids. The V gene's germline CDR1 is MNHNS and CDR2 SASEGT. Here the CDR3 DNA reads TGTGCCAGCAGTGAGCAGAGGAACACTGAAGCTTTCTTT. This codes for CASSEQRNTEAFF.

CDR3 sequence reads: CASSRRSPPSGANVLTF. CDR3 coding DNA: TGTGCCAGCAGCCGTCGGAGCCCTCCCTCTGGGGCCAACGTCCTGACTTTC. This chain uses TRBV2 with TRBJ2-6; D unresolved. Germline V gene sequence: CDR1 SNHLY, CDR2 FYNNEI. Trimming took off 6 bases at V and 0 bases at J, with 15 bases between the two ends. The CDR3 is made up of 17 amino acids. Drawing the rest from reference TRBV2 and TRBJ2-6, the complete variable domain is EPEVTQTPSHQVTQMGQEVILRCVPISNHLYFYWYRQILGQKVEFLVSFYNNEISEKSEIFDDQFSVERPDGSNFTLKIRSTKLEDSAMYFCASSRRSPPSGANVLTFGAGSRLTVL.